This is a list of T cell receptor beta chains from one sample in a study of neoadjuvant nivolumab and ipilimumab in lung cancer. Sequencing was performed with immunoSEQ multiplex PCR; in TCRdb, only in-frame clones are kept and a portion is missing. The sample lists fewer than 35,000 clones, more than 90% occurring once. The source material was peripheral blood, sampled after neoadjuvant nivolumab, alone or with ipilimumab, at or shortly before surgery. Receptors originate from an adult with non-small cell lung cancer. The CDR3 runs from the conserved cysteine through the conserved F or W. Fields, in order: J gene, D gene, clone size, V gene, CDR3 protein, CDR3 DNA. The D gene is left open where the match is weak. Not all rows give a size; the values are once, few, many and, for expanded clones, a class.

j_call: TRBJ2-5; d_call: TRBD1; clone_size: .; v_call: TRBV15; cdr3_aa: CATSRGTEETQYF; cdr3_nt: TGTGCCACCAGCAGGGGGACAGAAGAGACCCAGTACTTC
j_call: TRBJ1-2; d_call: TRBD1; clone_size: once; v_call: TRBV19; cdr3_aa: CATTGGWDYGYTF; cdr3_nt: TGTGCCACTACAGGGGGCTGGGACTATGGCTACACCTTC
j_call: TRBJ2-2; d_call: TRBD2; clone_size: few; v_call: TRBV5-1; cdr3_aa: CASSLLIAGGSGELFF; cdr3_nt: TGCGCCAGCAGCTTGCTGATAGCGGGAGGCTCCGGGGAGCTGTTTTTT
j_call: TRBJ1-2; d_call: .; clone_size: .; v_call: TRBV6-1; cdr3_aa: CASSEGNGVWGYTF; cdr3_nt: TGTGCCAGCAGTGAAGGCAATGGGGTGTGGGGCTACACCTTC
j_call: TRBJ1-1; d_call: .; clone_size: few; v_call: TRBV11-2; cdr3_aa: CASSHWGDGNTEAFF; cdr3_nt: TGTGCCAGCAGCCATTGGGGGGACGGCAACACTGAAGCTTTCTTT
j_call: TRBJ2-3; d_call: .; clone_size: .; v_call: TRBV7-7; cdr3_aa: CASSYSSTDTQYF; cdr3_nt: TGTGCCAGCAGCTATTCTAGCACAGATACGCAGTATTTT
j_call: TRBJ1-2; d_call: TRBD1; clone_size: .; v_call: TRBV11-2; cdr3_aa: CASSFAGTGGEGDYGYTF; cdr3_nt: TGTGCCAGCAGCTTCGCCGGGACAGGGGGCGAAGGAGACTATGGCTACACCTTC
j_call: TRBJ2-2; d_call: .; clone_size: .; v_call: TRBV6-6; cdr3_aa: CASSYGPGNTGELFF; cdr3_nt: TGTGCCAGCAGTTATGGTCCAGGGAACACCGGGGAGCTGTTTTTT
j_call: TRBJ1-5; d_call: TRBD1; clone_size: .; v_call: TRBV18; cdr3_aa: CASSQNGRGNQPQHF; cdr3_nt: TGTGCCAGCTCACAAAACGGCAGGGGGAATCAGCCCCAGCATTTT
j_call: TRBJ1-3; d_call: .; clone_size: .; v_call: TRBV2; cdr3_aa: CASSEARKGSGNTIYF; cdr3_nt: TGTGCCAGCAGTGAAGCTAGGAAGGGTTCAGGAAACACCATATATTTT
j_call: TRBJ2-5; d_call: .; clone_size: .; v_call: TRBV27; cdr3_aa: CASRSSDKSQETQYF; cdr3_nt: TGTGCCAGCAGGTCCTCGGACAAATCCCAAGAGACCCAGTACTTC
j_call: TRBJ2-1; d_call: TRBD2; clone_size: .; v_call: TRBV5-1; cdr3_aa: CASSLVGGSGDEQFF; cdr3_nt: TGCGCCAGCAGCTTGGTGGGCGGGAGTGGGGATGAGCAGTTCTTC
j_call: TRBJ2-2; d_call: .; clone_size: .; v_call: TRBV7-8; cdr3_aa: CASSLEGRALTGELFF; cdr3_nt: TGTGCCAGCAGCTTAGAGGGCAGGGCCCTCACCGGGGAGCTGTTTTTT
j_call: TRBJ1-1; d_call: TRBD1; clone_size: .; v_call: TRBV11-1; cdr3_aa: CASSSPQGVRATEAFF; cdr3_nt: TGTGCCAGCAGCTCACCACAGGGGGTGAGGGCCACTGAAGCTTTCTTT
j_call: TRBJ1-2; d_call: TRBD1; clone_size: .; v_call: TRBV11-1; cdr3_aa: CASSLWDRRGYTF; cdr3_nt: TGTGCCAGCAGCTTGTGGGACAGGCGTGGCTACACCTTC
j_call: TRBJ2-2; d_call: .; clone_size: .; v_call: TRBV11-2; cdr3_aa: CASSLALWAGELFF; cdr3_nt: TGTGCCAGCAGTCTAGCGCTGTGGGCCGGGGAGCTGTTTTTT
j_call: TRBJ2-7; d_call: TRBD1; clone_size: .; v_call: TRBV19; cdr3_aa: CASSISLTGFEVEQYF; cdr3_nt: TGTGCCAGTAGTATCAGCTTGACAGGGTTCGAGGTCGAGCAGTACTTC
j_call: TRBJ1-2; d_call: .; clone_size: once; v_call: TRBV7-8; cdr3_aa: CASSLDRRYGYTF; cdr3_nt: TGTGCCAGCAGCTTGGACCGCCGCTATGGCTACACCTTC
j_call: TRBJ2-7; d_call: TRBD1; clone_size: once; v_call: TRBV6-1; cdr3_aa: CASTRTGGNRDEQYF; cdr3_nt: TGTGCCAGCACCCGGACAGGGGGCAACAGGGACGAGCAGTACTTC
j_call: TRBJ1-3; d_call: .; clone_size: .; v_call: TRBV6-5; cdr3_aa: CASRPTASGNTIYF; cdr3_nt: TGTGCCAGCAGGCCGACAGCCTCTGGAAACACCATATATTTT
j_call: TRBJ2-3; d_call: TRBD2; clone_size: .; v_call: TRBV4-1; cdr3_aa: CASSYQGLGTDTQYF; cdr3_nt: TGCGCCAGCAGCTACCAGGGACTAGGCACAGATACGCAGTATTTT
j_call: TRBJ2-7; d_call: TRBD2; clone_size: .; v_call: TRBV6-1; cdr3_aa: CAQTLWDYHEQYF; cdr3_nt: TGTGCCCAGACTCTTTGGGACTACCACGAGCAGTACTTC
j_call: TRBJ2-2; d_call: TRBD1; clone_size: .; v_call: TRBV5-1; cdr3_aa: CASSLRTGESGELFF; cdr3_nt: TGCGCCAGCAGCTTGAGGACAGGGGAATCCGGGGAGCTGTTTTTT
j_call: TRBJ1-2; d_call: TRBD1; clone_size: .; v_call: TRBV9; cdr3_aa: CASKGQGGGYGYTF; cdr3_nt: TGTGCCAGCAAGGGACAGGGGGGTGGCTATGGCTACACCTTC
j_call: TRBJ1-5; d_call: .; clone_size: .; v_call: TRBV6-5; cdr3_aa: CSAGGNQPQHF; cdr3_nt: TGTTCGGCGGGGGGCAATCAGCCCCAGCATTTT
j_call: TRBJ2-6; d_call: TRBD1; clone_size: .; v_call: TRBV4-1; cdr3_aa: CASSQEYDRVSIGANVLTF; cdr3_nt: TGCGCCAGCAGCCAAGAATACGACAGGGTTAGTATAGGAGCCAACGTCCTGACTTTC
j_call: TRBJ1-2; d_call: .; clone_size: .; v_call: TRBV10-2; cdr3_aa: CASSPLRDGYTF; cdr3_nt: TGCGCCAGCAGCCCCCTGCGGGATGGCTACACCTTC
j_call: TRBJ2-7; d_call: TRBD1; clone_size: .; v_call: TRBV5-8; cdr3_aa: CASSSPGQGAYEQYF; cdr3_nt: TGTGCCAGCAGCTCCCCGGGACAGGGGGCCTACGAGCAGTACTTC
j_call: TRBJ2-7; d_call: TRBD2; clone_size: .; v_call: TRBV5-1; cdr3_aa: CASSLVLAGGYEQYF; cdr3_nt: TGCGCCAGCAGCTTGGTGCTAGCGGGAGGATACGAGCAGTACTTC
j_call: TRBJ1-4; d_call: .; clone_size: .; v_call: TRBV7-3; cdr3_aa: CASSLNGGTNEKLFF; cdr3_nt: TGTGCCAGCAGCTTAAATGGGGGAACTAATGAAAAACTGTTTTTT
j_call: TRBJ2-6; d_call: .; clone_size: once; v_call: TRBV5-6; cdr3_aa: CASGRYTSGANVLTF; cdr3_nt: TGTGCCAGCGGCCGATACACCTCTGGGGCCAACGTCCTGACTTTC
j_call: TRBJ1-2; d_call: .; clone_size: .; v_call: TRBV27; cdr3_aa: CASSFQVNGAQGGYTF; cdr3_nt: TGTGCCAGCAGTTTCCAAGTGAACGGGGCGCAAGGTGGCTACACCTTC
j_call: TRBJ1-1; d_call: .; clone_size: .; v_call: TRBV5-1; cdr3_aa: CASSWTEDTEAFF; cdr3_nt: TGCGCCAGCAGCTGGACAGAGGACACTGAAGCTTTCTTT
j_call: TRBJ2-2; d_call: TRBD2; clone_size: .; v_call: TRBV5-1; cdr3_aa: CASSYLAGSGRAGGELFF; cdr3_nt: TGCGCCAGCAGCTATTTAGCCGGTAGCGGGAGGGCTGGCGGGGAGCTGTTTTTT
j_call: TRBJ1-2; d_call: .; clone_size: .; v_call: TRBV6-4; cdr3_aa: CASTPLRVAGGYGYTF; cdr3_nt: TGTGCCAGCACTCCACTTAGGGTGGCAGGTGGTTATGGCTACACCTTC
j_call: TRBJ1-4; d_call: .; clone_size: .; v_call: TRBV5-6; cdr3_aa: CASSLEVGGLFF; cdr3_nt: TGTGCCAGCAGCTTGGAGGTGGGCGGACTGTTTTTT
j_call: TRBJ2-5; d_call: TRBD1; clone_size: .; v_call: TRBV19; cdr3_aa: CASSIRRQGRGETQYF; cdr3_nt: TGTGCCAGTAGTATCCGACGACAGGGAAGGGGAGAGACCCAGTACTTC
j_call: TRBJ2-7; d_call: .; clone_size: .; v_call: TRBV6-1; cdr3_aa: CASSVEGYEQYF; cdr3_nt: TGTGCCAGCAGTGTCGAGGGCTACGAGCAGTACTTC
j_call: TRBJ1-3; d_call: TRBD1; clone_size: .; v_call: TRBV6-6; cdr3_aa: CASHRAGTGSRNTIYF; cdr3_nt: TGTGCCAGCCATCGTGCCGGGACAGGGTCCAGAAACACCATATATTTT
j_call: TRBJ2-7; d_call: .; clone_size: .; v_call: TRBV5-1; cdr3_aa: CASSLFPGAYEQYF; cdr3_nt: TGCGCCAGCAGCTTGTTTCCCGGGGCCTACGAGCAGTACTTC
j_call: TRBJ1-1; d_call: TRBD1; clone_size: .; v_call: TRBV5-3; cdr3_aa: CARSRDRGTEAFF; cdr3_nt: TGTGCCAGAAGCCGTGACAGGGGCACTGAAGCTTTCTTT
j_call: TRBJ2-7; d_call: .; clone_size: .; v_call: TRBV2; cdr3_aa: CAIELVGSYEQYF; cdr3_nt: TGTGCCATCGAACTAGTCGGGTCCTACGAGCAGTACTTC